One and the same sample provided the 32 T cell receptor beta chains below, sequenced in a study of T cells after yellow fever vaccination. TCRdb processed the 5' RACE reads anew with MiXCR; each CDR3 protein has one entry. Altogether over 25,000 distinct CDR3 sequences are present, 4.5% to 7% being singletons, with the ten largest covering approximately 12%. The material was PBMCs, either bulk or a sorted T-cell subset (CD4+, CD8+, memory, or dextramer-sorted; not recorded which), obtained 15 days after the yellow fever booster vaccination. The receptors originated from a man aged 25-45 years who received the YFV17D yellow fever vaccine.

This clonotype was counted ten times or more. The CDR3, as DNA: TGCGCCAGCAGTCAAAGACAGGACTACAATGAGCAGTTCTTC. This codes for CASSQRQDYNEQFF. The chain is built from TRBV23-1 and TRBJ2-1, with D perhaps TRBD1 (6 bases). TRBV23-1 carries the ORF label, with uncertain function. This CDR3 region has 14 residues. The ends were cut back, 2 bases at V and 3 bases at J, with 8 bases in the middle.

This clonotype was found many times. The V gene is TRBV21-1, the J gene TRBJ2-7; the table's D call, TRBD2, has no DNA check behind it. TRBV21-1 represents a pseudogene. The CDR3 consists of 16 residues. The CDR3 DNA reads TGTGCCAGCAGCCTTTCCGGAGGGGACCCCTCCTACGAGCAGTACTTC. Translated: CASSLSGGDPSYEQYF.

This clonotype was seen repeatedly, ten times or more. This rearrangement joins TRBV7-9 to TRBJ2-7, with D maybe TRBD1 (6 bases). Trimming shortened V by 5 bases and J by 3 bases, and 17 bases separated the two germline ends. This CDR3 is built from 15 residues. Per germline, CDR1 SEHNR and CDR2 FQNEAQ (reference sequence). The CDR3 region is CASSRGGKGSYEQYF. The CDR3 DNA reads TGTGCCAGCAGCAGAGGGGGAAAAGGGAGCTACGAGCAGTACTTC.

This clonotype was found many times. The rearrangement joins TRBV20-1 to TRBJ2-5; 12 bases match TRBD2. J gave up 1 base and V 3 bases, and 3 bases lay outside the gene matches. Looked up from germline, CDR1 is DFQATT and CDR2 is SNEGSKA (reference sequence). This CDR3 spans 15 amino acids. CDR3 residues: CSASLAGGPQETQYF. CDR3 bases: TGCAGTGCTAGCCTAGCGGGAGGGCCCCAAGAGACCCAGTACTTC.

In this sample, this clonotype turned up many times. This sequence joins TRBV6-5 and TRBJ2-1; 7 nucleotides line up with TRBD2. This CDR3 has 14 amino acids. Germline CDR1 MNHEY, CDR2 SVGAGI. V gave up 7 bases and J gave up 9 bases; unmatched junction bases: 12. CDR3 bases: TGTGCCAGCACCTCGGAAGGAGGACTAGTTGAGCAGTTCTTC. It specifies CASTSEGGLVEQFF.

This clonotype was detected many times. This sequence joins TRBV2 and TRBJ2-1; no clear D. Germline CDR1 SNHLY, CDR2 FYNNEI. Trimming left V 10 bases short and J 0 bases short, with 16 bases between. The CDR3 extends over 15 amino acids. The CDR3 coding sequence is TGTGCCACCTTCGCCGGGTCGTCCTCCTACAATGAGCAGTTCTTC. This encodes CATFAGSSSYNEQFF.

There are many counts of this clonotype. The chain links TRBV19 to TRBJ2-2; D possibly corresponds to TRBD2 (6 bases). Germline assignment: CDR1 LNHDA and CDR2 SQIVND (reference sequence). The CDR3 runs 14 residues. Deletions cut 6 bases from V and 7 bases from J, with 15 bases between. The chain's CDR3 is CASSQTSVGGELFF. The CDR3 DNA sequence: TGTGCCAGTAGCCAGACTAGTGTCGGCGGGGAGCTGTTTTTT.

A word on this clonotype: Given a much more abundant clone one base away, this may be a read error. The J gene is TRBJ2-5, the V gene TRBV7-4; D possibly corresponds to TRBD2 (6 bases). From germline, CDR1 is SGHVT and CDR2 SQSDAQ. The CDR3 extends over 15 amino acids. CDR3 sequence reads: CACRSTRDLQETQYF. Written as DNA, the CDR3 is TGTGCCTGCAGGTCGACCCGGGACTTACAAGAGACCCAGTACTTC.

This clonotype has ten or more counts. This CDR3 reads CASSYSGAKDTQYF. The CDR3 coding sequence is TGTGCCAGCAGTTACTCAGGGGCCAAGGATACGCAGTATTTT. The V and J genes are TRBV6-2 or TRBV6-3 and TRBJ2-3; D may be TRBD1 (5 bases). The CDR3 loop spans 14 amino acids. The V end lost 0 bases, the J end lost 6 bases, and 10 bases lay between the germline ends. The germline gives CDR1 MNHEY, CDR2 SVGEGT.

This clonotype has ten or more counts. The chain recombines TRBV6-5 with TRBJ1-1; tentative D call: TRBD1 (6 bases). CDR1 is MNHEY and CDR2 is SVGAGI in the germline V gene. V was cut by 2 bases and J by 10 bases, with 17 bases left in between. This CDR3 has 14 amino acids. The CDR3 nucleotides read TGTGCCAGCAGTTACCAGGGAAGAGGGGGTGTAGCTTTCTTT. Translated, it gives CASSYQGRGGVAFF.

This clonotype occurred many times. The V gene is TRBV29-1, the J gene TRBJ2-5; D possibly corresponds to TRBD1 (6 bases). Germline V gene sequence: CDR1 SQVTM, CDR2 ANQGSEA. CDR3 length: 13 residues. With 3 bases removed from V and 5 bases from J, the gap between germline ends came to 13 bases. The CDR3 DNA sequence: TGCAGCGTTGAGGCAGGGGCCGTGGAGACCCAGTACTTC. It encodes CSVEAGAVETQYF.

Ten or more counts support this clonotype. The chain links TRBV10-3 to TRBJ2-7; D may correspond to TRBD1 or TRBD2 (5 bases each). Germline CDR1 is ENHRY and CDR2 is SYGVKD. Trimming shortened V by 6 bases and J by 3 bases, and 9 bases separated the two germline ends. The length of the CDR3 is 12 residues. The CDR3: CAISGTDYEQYF. CDR3 coding DNA: TGTGCCATCAGCGGGACGGACTACGAGCAGTACTTC.

This clonotype is deemed medium-sized. The chain carries TRBV3-1 and TRBJ1-5; D gene uncertain. Trimming stripped 1 base from V and 0 bases from J, with 7 bases between. Germline assignment: CDR1 LGHDT and CDR2 YNNKEL (reference sequence). This CDR3 is built from 15 residues. The CDR3: CASSQGGYSNQPQHF. The CDR3, as DNA: TGTGCCAGCAGCCAAGGAGGGTATAGCAATCAGCCCCAGCATTTT.

This clonotype was detected ten times or more. The chain carries TRBV27 and TRBJ1-5; D is ambiguous. Trimming took 3 bases from V and 2 from J, leaving 8 bases between them. This CDR3 region has 14 residues. The germline V gene has CDR1 MNHEY and CDR2 SMNVEV (reference sequence). The CDR3 DNA is TGTGCCAGCAGTTTTGGGTGGGGCAATCAGCCCCAGCATTTT. It yields the protein CASSFGWGNQPQHF.

This clonotype was recorded many times. The chain uses TRBV10-2 and TRBJ1-1, with TRBD1 as a possible D gene (6 bases). There are 16 residues in the CDR3. From germline, CDR1 is WSHSY and CDR2 SAAADI. Trimming removed 2 bases from V and 8 bases from J, with 21 bases in between. DNA of the CDR3: TGCGCCAGCAGTGAGATTTATTGGGGGGCGCCAGGAGAAGCTTTCTTT. This gives the protein CASSEIYWGAPGEAFF.

This clonotype was recorded at least ten times. The rearrangement uses TRBV27 and TRBJ1-5; 11 bases are shared with TRBD1. This CDR3 has 17 amino acids. J gave up 2 bases and V 5 bases, and 8 bases lay outside the gene matches. Germline CDR1 reads MNHEY; CDR2 reads SMNVEV (reference sequence). CDR3 sequence reads: CASSTGQGAPGNQPQHF. CDR3 nucleotide sequence: TGTGCCAGCAGTACCGGACAGGGGGCGCCGGGCAATCAGCCCCAGCATTTT.

This clonotype has ten or more counts. The V gene is TRBV28, the J gene TRBJ2-2, with TRBD2 matching 11 bases. Unmatched junction bases numbered 5, after V lost 6 bases and J lost 5 bases. Germline V gene sequence: CDR1 MDHEN, CDR2 SYDVKM. CDR3 length: 15 residues. The CDR3 loop is CASRGTSGVTGELFF. The CDR3 coding sequence is TGTGCCAGCAGGGGGACTAGCGGTGTGACCGGGGAGCTGTTTTTT.

This clonotype has just a few counts. This chain links TRBV27 with TRBJ2-7; no reliable D call. From germline, CDR1 is MNHEY and CDR2 SMNVEV (reference sequence). Trimming removed 0 bases at V and 0 bases at J, with 6 bases between. There are 14 residues in the CDR3. The CDR3 reads CASSLSLLSYEQYF. CDR3 bases: TGTGCCAGCAGTTTATCCCTCCTCTCCTACGAGCAGTACTTC.

This clonotype was observed at least ten times. The V and J genes are TRBV23-1 and TRBJ2-1; TRBD2 agrees at 9 bases. TRBV23-1 is designated an ORF whose function remains uncertain. CDR3 length equals 19 residues. Trimming removed 0 bases from V and 8 bases from J; junction bases left unmatched: 17. CDR3: CASSQSPGGSGRGGDEQFF. The CDR3 coding sequence is TGCGCCAGCAGTCAATCTCCGGGTGGTAGCGGGAGAGGAGGGGATGAGCAGTTCTTC.

This clonotype came up many times. V is TRBV5-6 and J is TRBJ2-1; 7 bases are a match to TRBD2. The CDR3 extends over 16 amino acids. The germline CDR1 and CDR2 sequences are SGHDT and YYEEEE. J lost 7 bases, V lost 0 bases, and 10 bases had no gene match. CDR3 sequence reads: CASSLEGGSSFNEQFF. The DNA of the CDR3 is TGTGCCAGCAGCTTGGAGGGCGGGAGTAGTTTTAATGAGCAGTTCTTC.

This clonotype was found many times. V is TRBV20-1 and J is TRBJ2-5, with 11 bases that match TRBD2. The CDR3 totals 16 residues. After removal of 2 bases from V and 5 bases from J, the junction contained 10 bases not matched to a gene. Germline V lookup: CDR1 DFQATT, CDR2 SNEGSKA (reference sequence). In DNA form, the CDR3 reads TGCAGTGCTAGACCACTTGGGCTAGCGGGAGGTGAGACCCAGTACTTC. Translation: CSARPLGLAGGETQYF.

In this sample, this clonotype turned up many times. The CDR3 protein is CSARDTSGSGVEQFF. Here the CDR3 DNA reads TGCAGTGCTAGAGACACTAGCGGGAGCGGTGTTGAGCAGTTCTTC. This chain links TRBV20-1 with TRBJ2-1; TRBD2 aligns across 11 bases. From germline, CDR1 is DFQATT and CDR2 SNEGSKA (reference sequence). The CDR3 loop spans 15 amino acids. J was trimmed by 9 bases and V by 0 bases; bases with no gene match: 7.

This clonotype showed up many times. The chain links TRBV30 to TRBJ2-3; no firm D call. The V end was cut by 1 base, the J end by 3 bases, with 11 bases between. The length of the CDR3 is 14 residues. The V gene's germline CDR1 is GTSNPN and CDR2 SVGIG (reference sequence). The CDR3 spells CAWSGVARTDTQYF. The CDR3 DNA is TGTGCCTGGAGTGGTGTGGCTAGAACAGATACGCAGTATTTT.

This clonotype was seen many times. V is TRBV19 and J is TRBJ2-7, with 7 bases that match TRBD2. Germline CDR1 and CDR2: LNHDA and SQIVND (reference sequence). The CDR3 loop spans 13 amino acids. The ends lost 4 bases at V and 2 bases at J; junction bases unmatched: 2. This CDR3 is CASSRLAAYEQYF. The CDR3 bases are TGTGCCAGTAGTAGGCTAGCGGCCTACGAGCAGTACTTC.

The DNA for the CDR3 is TGTGCCAGCAGCTTAGACTTAGCTAGTCAGACCCACTTT. It is translated as CASSLDLASQTHF. V and J are TRBV11-2 and TRBJ1-6, with unresolved D. The V gene's germline CDR1 is SGHAT and CDR2 FQNNGV. V lost 0 bases, J lost 18 bases, and 15 bases lay in between. The CDR3 runs 13 residues.

This clonotype was seen at least ten times. The V gene is TRBV10-2, the J gene TRBJ1-3, with TRBD1 as a possible D gene (5 bases). Germline V gives CDR1 WSHSY, CDR2 SAAADI. Trimming left V 0 bases short and J 0 bases short, with 15 bases between. This CDR3 has 18 residues. The chain's CDR3 is CASSESLAGPLSGNTIYF. The DNA of the CDR3 is TGCGCCAGCAGTGAGTCCCTGGCAGGGCCGCTCTCTGGAAACACCATATATTTT.

This clonotype has a count of ten or more. V and J are TRBV20-1 and TRBJ1-5; D may be TRBD1 (5 bases). The CDR3 runs to 11 residues. Germline V gene sequence: CDR1 DFQATT, CDR2 SNEGSKA (reference sequence). With 7 bases removed from V and 5 bases from J, the gap between germline ends came to 9 bases. This chain's CDR3 is CSVMGDQPQHF. For the CDR3, the DNA is TGCAGTGTCATGGGGGATCAGCCCCAGCATTTT.

There are a few counts of this clonotype. The chain uses TRBV3-1 and TRBJ2-3, with D possibly matching TRBD2 (5 bases). Germline values: CDR1 LGHDT, CDR2 YNNKEL (reference sequence). The CDR3 runs to 12 residues. The ends were cut back, 8 bases at V and 0 bases at J, with 6 bases in the middle. Here the CDR3 reads CASGRSTDTQYF. The CDR3 DNA is TGTGCCAGCGGGAGAAGCACAGATACGCAGTATTTT.

This clonotype was seen ten or more times. This rearrangement joins TRBV7-9 to TRBJ2-1; D gene uncertain. Trimming shortened V by 1 base and J by 7 bases, and 11 bases separated the two germline ends. The CDR3 is made up of 14 amino acids. Germline V gene lookup returns CDR1 SEHNR and CDR2 FQNEAQ (reference sequence). CDR3 sequence (DNA): TGTGCCAGCAGCTTAGACCAACATCGGAATGAGCAGTTCTTC. Protein: CASSLDQHRNEQFF.

This clonotype has just a few counts. The CDR3 sequence: CASSPRAASPLHF. Here the CDR3 DNA reads TGTGCCAGCAGCCCTCGGGCGGCTTCACCCCTCCACTTT. The chain carries TRBV9 and TRBJ1-6, with D unclear. Germline V CDR1 and CDR2: SGDLS, YYNGEE. The CDR3 spans 13 residues. V dropped 4 bases and J dropped 9 bases, with 11 bases sitting between them.

Ten or more counts support this clonotype. The rearrangement joins TRBV7-2 to TRBJ2-7; 8 bases are shared with TRBD2. The trim removed 3 bases at V and 6 bases at J, leaving 7 bases unmatched. Germline V CDR1 and CDR2: SGHTA, FQGNSA. This CDR3 has 14 residues. The CDR3 DNA follows: TGTGCCAGCAGCTTTTTCGGGAGGGCCGCCGAGCAGTACTTC. It translates to CASSFFGRAAEQYF.

This clonotype was counted at least ten times. This rearrangement joins TRBV28 to TRBJ2-7; 7 bases agree with TRBD1. With V trimmed by 4 bases and J by 7 bases, 13 bases remained unmatched. The CDR3 spans 15 residues. In germline, CDR1 is MDHEN, CDR2 SYDVKM. CDR3 in DNA: TGTGCCAGCAGTTCGACAGGGACCCCAAAGGAGGAGCAGTACTTC. Translating it yields CASSSTGTPKEEQYF.